The entry below describes one T cell receptor beta chain. This sample is part of a study of blood T cell repertoires in COVID-19. TCRdb keeps only in-frame clones here, not all; method: immunoSEQ multiplex PCR. The repertoire includes tens of thousands of clones, about 90% of them detected once, and less than 5% sits in the top ten. The CDR3 consists of 19 residues. This TCR derives from a woman between 45 and 65 years old in a cohort sampled during active COVID-19. The source material was peripheral blood. This chain uses TRBV21-1 with TRBJ2-2; TRBD1, the D gene given by the table, was not confirmed from the DNA. TRBV21-1 is reported as a pseudogene. In nucleotides, the CDR3 is TGTGCCAGCAGCAAAGAGGACAGGCCCCACCTAAAGAACACCGGGGAGCTGTTTTTT. This codes for CASSKEDRPHLKNTGELFF.